What follows is one TCR beta chain and its context. Its antigen is undetermined. TCRdb's copy holds only in-frame clones and misses some; the assay was immunoSEQ multiplex PCR. The sample contains some 340,000 clones, around 83% of which appear only once. The record originates from a study of Ad26.COV2.S vaccination and SARS-CoV-2 variants. Study context: COV1001, an Ad26.COV2.S trial, supplied this vaccine-arm donor. Ad26.COV2.S, an intramuscular injection, was given once or twice 56 days apart. General observations from the study: After vaccination, substantial breadth of spike-specific CD8+ and CD4+ responses was reported.

Trimming left V 3 bases short and J 4 bases short, with 8 bases between. The germline gives CDR1 SGDLS, CDR2 YYNGEE. The CDR3 is 14 amino acids. As to treatment: over 15 received Ad26.COV2.S at low or high dose, single or two shots; 5 received placebo; per-sample allocation not given. Collection of the samples took place on day 63 after the first injection of vaccine or placebo. A Boston donor was an adult aged 18-55 years. The sequence was obtained from a person aged 18-65 years who received the Ad26.COV2.S COVID-19 vaccine or a placebo. Source: peripheral blood, taken in a trial of Ad26.COV2.S vaccine versus placebo. The chain is built from TRBV9 and TRBJ1-6, with unresolved D. CDR3 bases: TGTGCCAGCAGCGAGGGTGTTTATAATTCACCCCTCCACTTT. It codes for CASSEGVYNSPLHF.